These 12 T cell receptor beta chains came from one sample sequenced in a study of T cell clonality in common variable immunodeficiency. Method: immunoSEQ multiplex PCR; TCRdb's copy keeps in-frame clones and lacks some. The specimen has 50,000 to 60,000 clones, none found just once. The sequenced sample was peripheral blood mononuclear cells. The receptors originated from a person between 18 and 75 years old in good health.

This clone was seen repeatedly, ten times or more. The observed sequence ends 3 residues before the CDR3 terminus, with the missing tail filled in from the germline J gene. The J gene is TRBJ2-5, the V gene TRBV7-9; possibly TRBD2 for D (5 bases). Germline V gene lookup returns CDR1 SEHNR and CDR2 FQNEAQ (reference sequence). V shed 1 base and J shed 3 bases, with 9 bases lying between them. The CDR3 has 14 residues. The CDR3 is CASSLGAGEETQYF. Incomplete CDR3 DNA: TGTGCCAGCAGCTTAGGGGCCGGGGAAGAGACC.

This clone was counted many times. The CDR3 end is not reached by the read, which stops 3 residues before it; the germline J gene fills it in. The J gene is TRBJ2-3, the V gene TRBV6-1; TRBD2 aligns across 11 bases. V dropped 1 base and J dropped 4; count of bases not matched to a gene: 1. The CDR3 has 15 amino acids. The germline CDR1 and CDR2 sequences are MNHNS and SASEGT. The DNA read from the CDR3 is TGTGCCAGCAGTGAAGTAGCGGGGGGGCCAGATACG. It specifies CASSEVAGGPDT. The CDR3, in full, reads CASSEVAGGPDTQYF.

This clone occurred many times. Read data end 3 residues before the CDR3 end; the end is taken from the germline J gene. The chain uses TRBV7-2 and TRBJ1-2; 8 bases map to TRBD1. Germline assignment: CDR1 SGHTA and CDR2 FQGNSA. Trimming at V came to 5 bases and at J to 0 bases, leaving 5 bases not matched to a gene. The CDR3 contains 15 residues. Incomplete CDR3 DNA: TGTGCCAGCAGCGCCCAGGGGGCAGCTAACTATGGC. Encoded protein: CASSAQGAANYG. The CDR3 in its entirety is CASSAQGAANYGYTF.

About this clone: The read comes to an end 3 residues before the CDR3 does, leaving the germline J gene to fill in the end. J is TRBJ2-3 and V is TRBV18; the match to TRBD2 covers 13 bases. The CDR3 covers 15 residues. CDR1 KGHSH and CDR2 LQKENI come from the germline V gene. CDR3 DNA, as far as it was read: TGTGCCAGCTCTCCCAAGACTAGCGGGGGGATGACG. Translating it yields CASSPKTSGGMT. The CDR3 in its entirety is CASSPKTSGGMTQYF.

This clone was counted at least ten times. The CDR3 reads CASSLAGSEGNTIYF. Partial CDR3 DNA: TGCGCCAGCAGCTTGGCAGGGTCCGAAGGAAACACC. The chain carries TRBV5-1 and TRBJ1-3; possibly TRBD1 for D (5 bases). The read ends 3 residues before the CDR3 terminus; that terminus is restored from the germline J gene. V was shortened by 0 bases and J by 4 bases, with 11 bases between the two germline ends. Looked up from germline, CDR1 is SGHRS and CDR2 is YFSETQ. The CDR3 is 15 amino acids.

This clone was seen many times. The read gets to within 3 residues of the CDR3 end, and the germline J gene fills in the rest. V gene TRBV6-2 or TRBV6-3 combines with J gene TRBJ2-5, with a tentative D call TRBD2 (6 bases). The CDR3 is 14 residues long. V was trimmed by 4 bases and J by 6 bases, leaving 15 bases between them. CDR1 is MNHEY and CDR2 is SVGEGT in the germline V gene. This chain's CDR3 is CASSSGVLAQTQYF. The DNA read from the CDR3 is TGTGCCAGCAGTTCGGGGGTGCTAGCTCAGACC.

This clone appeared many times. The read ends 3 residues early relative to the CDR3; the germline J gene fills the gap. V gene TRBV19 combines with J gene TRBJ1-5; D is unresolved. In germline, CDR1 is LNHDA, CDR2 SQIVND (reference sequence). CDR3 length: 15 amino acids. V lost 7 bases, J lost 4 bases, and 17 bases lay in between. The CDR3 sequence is CASTMEGRGNQPQHF. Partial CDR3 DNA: TGTGCCAGTACAATGGAGGGTAGAGGTAATCAGCCC.

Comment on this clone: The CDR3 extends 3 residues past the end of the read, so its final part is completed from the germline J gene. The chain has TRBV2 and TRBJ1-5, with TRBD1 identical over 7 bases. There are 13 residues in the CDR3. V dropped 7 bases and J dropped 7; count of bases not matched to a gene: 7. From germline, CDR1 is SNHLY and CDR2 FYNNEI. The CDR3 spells CASKQGFGQPQHF. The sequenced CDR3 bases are TGTGCCAGCAAACAGGGGTTCGGACAGCCC.

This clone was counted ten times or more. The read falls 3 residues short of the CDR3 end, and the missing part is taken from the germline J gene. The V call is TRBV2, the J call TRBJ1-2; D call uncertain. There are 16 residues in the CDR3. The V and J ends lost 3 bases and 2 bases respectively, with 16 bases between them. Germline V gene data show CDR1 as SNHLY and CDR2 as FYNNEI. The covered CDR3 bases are TGTGCCAGCAGTGATTTACCAGGATTTGCGAACTATGGC. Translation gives CASSDLPGFANYG. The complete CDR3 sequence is CASSDLPGFANYGYTF.

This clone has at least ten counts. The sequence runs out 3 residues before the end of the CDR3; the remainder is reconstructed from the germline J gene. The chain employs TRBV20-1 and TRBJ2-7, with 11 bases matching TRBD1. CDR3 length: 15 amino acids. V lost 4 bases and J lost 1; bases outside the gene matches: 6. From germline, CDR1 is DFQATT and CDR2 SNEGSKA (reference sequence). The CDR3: CSANGQGAWSYEQYF. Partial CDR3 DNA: TGCAGTGCTAATGGACAGGGGGCTTGGTCCTACGAG.

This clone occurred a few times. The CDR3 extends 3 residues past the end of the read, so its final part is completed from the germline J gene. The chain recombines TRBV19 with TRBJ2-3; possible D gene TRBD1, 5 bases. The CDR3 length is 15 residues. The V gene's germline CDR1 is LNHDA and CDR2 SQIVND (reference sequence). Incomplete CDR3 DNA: TGTGCCAGTAGATGGGGCGCTTATAGCAATCAGCCG. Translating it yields CASRWGAYSNQP. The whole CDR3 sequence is CASRWGAYSNQPQYF.

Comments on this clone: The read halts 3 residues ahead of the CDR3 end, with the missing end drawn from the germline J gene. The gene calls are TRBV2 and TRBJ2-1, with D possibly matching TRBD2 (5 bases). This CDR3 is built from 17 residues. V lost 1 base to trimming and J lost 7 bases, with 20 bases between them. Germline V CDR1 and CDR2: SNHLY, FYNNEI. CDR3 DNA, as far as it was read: TGTGCCAGCAGTGAAGAAGCTAGCTCTTTATTGGAGAATGAG. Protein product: CASSEEASSLLENE. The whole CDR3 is CASSEEASSLLENEQFF. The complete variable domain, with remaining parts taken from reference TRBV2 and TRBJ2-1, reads EPEVTQTPSHQVTQMGQEVILRCVPISNHLYFYWYRQILGQKVEFLVSFYNNEISEKSEIFDDQFSVERPDGSNFTLKIRSTKLEDSAMYFCASSEEASSLLENEQFFGPGTRLTVL.